This T cell receptor beta chain was obtained from a study of blood T cell repertoires in COVID-19. Across the study: The cDNA or gDNA used as material had been derived from T cells, B-cell-depleted T cells, or PBMCs.

Per the authors' pipeline: Amplified reference gene primers provided the basis for estimating nucleated cell counts. Measured with immunoSEQ multiplex PCR; TCRdb has only the in-frame clones, and not every one. V and J calls and clone size are given by that table; D and trimming were obtained from the DNA. The sample gives approximately 24,000 clones, under 95% of which show up once; under 4.5% is in the top ten. The sequencing sample was made of peripheral blood. The TCR sequence derives from a woman aged 45-65 years with active COVID-19.

The CDR3 spells CASSAGGRETQYF. For the CDR3, the DNA is TGTGCCAGTAGTGCGGGGGGCAGGGAGACCCAGTACTTC. The chain uses TRBV19 and TRBJ2-5, with 8 nucleotides matching TRBD2. The CDR3 has 13 amino acids. CDR1 is LNHDA, CDR2 SQIVND, per germline (reference sequence). V lost 5 bases and J lost 5; bases outside the gene matches: 4.